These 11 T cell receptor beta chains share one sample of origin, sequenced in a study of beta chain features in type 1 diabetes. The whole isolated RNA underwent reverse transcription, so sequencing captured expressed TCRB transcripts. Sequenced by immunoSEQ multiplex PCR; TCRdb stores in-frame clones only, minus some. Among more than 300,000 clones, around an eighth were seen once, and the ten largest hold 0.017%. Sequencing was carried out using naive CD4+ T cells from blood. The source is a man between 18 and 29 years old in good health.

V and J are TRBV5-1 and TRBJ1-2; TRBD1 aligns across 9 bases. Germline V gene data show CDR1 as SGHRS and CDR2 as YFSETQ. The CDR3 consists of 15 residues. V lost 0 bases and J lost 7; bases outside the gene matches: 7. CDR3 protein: CASSLGAGDRVGYTF. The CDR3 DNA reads TGCGCCAGCAGCTTGGGCGCGGGGGACAGGGTTGGCTACACCTTC.

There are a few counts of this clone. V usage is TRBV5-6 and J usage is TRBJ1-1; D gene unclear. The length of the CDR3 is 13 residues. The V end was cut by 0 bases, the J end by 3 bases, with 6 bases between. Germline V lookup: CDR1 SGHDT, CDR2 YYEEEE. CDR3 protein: CASSLVRDTEAFF. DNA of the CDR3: TGTGCCAGCAGCTTGGTGCGGGACACTGAAGCTTTCTTT. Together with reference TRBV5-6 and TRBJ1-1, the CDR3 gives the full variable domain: DAGVTQSPTHLIKTRGQQVTLRCSPKSGHDTVSWYQQALGQGPQFIFQYYEEEERQRGNFPDRFSGHQFPNYSSELNVNALLLGDSALYLCASSLVRDTEAFFGQGTRLTVV.

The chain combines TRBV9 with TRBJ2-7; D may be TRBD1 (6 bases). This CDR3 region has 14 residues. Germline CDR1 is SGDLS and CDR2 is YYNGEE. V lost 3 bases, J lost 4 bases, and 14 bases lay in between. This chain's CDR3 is CASSAYLRGYEQYF. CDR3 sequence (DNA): TGTGCCAGCAGCGCATACCTCAGGGGTTACGAGCAGTACTTC.

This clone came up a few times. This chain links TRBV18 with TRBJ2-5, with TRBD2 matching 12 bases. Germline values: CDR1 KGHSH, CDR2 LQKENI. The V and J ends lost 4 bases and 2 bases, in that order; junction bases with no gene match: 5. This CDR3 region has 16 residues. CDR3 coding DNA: TGTGCCAGCTCACGCTACGGACTAGCGGGGCAAGAGACCCAGTACTTC. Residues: CASSRYGLAGQETQYF.

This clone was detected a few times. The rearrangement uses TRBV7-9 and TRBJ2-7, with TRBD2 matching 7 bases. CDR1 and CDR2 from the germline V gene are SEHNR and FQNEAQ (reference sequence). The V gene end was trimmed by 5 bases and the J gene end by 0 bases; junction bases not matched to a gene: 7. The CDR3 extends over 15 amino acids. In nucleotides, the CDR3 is TGTGCCAGCAGCCCTCTAGCGGCCGTCTCCTACGAGCAGTACTTC. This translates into CASSPLAAVSYEQYF.

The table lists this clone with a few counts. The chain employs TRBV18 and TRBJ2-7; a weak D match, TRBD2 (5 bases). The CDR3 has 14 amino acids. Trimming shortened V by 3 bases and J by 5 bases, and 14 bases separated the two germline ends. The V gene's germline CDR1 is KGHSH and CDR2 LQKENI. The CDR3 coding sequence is TGTGCCAGCTCACCGGGTAGGGAGTCGGACGAGCAGTACTTC. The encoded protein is CASSPGRESDEQYF.

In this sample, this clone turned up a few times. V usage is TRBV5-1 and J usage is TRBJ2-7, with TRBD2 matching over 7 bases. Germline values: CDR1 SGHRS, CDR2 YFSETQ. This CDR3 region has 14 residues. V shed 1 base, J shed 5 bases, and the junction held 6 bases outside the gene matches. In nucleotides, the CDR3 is TGCGCCAGCAGCTTGAGCGGGGCCTTTGACGAGCAGTACTTC. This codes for CASSLSGAFDEQYF.

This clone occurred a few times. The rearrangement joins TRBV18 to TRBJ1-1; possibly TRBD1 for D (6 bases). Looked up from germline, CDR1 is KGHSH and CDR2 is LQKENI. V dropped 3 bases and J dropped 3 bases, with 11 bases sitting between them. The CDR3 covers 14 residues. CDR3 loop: CASSPRGRDTEAFF. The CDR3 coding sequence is TGTGCCAGCTCACCCAGGGGTAGAGACACTGAAGCTTTCTTT.

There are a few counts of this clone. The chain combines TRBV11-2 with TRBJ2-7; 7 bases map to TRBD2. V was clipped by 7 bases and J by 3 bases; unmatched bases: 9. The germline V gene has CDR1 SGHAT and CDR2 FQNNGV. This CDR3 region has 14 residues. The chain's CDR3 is CASMTGRDYYEQYF. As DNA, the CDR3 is TGTGCCAGCATGACTGGCCGGGACTACTACGAGCAGTACTTC.

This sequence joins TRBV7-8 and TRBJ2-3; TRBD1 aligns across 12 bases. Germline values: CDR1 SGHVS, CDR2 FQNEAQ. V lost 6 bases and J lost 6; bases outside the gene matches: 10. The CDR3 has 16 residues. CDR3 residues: CASREQGQGAQDTQYF. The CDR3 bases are TGTGCCAGCAGGGAACAGGGACAGGGGGCGCAGGATACGCAGTATTTT.

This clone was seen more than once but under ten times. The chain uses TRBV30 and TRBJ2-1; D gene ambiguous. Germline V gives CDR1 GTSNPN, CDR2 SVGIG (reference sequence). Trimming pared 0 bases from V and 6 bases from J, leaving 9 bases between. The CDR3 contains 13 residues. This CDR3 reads CAWSVPNSNEQFF. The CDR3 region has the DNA TGTGCCTGGAGTGTACCTAACAGCAATGAGCAGTTCTTC.